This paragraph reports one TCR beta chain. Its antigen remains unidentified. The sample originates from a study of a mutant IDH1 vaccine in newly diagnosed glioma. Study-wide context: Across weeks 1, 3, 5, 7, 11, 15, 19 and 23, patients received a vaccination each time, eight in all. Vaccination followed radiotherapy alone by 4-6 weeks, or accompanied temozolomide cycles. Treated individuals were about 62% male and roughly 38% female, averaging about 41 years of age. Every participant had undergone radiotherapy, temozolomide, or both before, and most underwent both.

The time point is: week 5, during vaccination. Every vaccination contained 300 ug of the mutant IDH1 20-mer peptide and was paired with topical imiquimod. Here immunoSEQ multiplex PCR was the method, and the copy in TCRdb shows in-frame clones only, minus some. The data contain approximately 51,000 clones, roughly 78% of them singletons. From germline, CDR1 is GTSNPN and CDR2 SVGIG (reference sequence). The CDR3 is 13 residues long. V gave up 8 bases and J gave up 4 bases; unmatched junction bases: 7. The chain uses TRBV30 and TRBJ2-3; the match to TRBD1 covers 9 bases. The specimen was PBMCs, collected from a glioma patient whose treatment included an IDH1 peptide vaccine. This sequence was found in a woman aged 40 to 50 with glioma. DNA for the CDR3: TGTGCCGGGACAGGGATAATCTCAGATACGCAGTATTTT. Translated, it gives CAGTGIISDTQYF.